This T cell receptor (beta chain) was recorded in a study of Ad26.COV2.S vaccination and SARS-CoV-2 variants. Treatment of the sample: roughly 20 received Ad26.COV2.S at low or high dose, single or two shots; about 5 received placebo; per-sample allocation not given. Sampling took place 63 days after the first vaccine or placebo injection. The CDR3 covers 16 residues. Trimming at V came to 2 bases and at J to 4 bases, leaving 9 bases not matched to a gene. In germline, CDR1 is MNHEY, CDR2 SMNVEV (reference sequence). Profiled with immunoSEQ multiplex PCR; TCRdb holds only in-frame clones, not every one. The sample has 300,000 to 400,000 clones; roughly 81% are singletons.

The V and J genes are TRBV27 and TRBJ2-7; 9 bases are a match to TRBD2. The sample in question was peripheral blood, obtained in a trial of Ad26.COV2.S vaccine versus placebo. This TCR came from a person between 18 and 65 years old who received the Ad26.COV2.S COVID-19 vaccine or a placebo. CDR3 DNA: TGTGCCAGCAGTTTAGGGCCAGGGGCGGGAGGGTACGAGCAGTACTTC. Translating it yields CASSLGPGAGGYEQYF.